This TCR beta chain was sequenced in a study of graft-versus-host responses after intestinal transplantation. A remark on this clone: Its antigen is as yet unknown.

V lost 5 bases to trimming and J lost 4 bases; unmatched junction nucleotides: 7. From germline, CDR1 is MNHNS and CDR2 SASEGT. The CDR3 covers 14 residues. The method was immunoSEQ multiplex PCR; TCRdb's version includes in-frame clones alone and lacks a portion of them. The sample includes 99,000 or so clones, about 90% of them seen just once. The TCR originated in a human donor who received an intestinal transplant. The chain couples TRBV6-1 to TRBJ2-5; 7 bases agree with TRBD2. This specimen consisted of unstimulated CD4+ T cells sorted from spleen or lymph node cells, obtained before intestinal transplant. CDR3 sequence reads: CASSPGPGGETQYF. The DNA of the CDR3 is TGTGCCAGCAGTCCAGGCCCGGGGGGAGAGACCCAGTACTTC.